This T cell receptor beta chain is from a study of blood T cell repertoires in COVID-19. Authors' processing steps: Amplification of reference gene primers provided the estimated nucleated cell counts. Sequencing used immunoSEQ multiplex PCR; TCRdb keeps in-frame clones, though not all of them. The V and J calls and the clone size are those of that table, but D and trimming were determined from the DNA. In the table there are 60,000 to 65,000 clones, more than 65% of which are singletons. Germline V lookup: CDR1 SGHVS, CDR2 FNYEAQ. V shed 4 bases and J 5 bases; nucleotides not matched to a gene: 6. The CDR3 loop spans 16 amino acids.

Sequences were obtained from peripheral blood. The chain couples TRBV7-6 to TRBJ2-7; TRBD2 aligns across 15 bases. The TCR sequence derives from a human donor in a cohort sampled during active COVID-19. CDR3 amino acids: CASSWTSGGAFDEQYF. CDR3 coding DNA: TGTGCCAGCAGCTGGACTAGCGGGGGGGCGTTTGACGAGCAGTACTTC.